This is a list of T cell receptor beta chains from one sample in a study of T-cell memory formation after mild COVID-19. TCRdb ran MiXCR on the 5' RACE reads and lists one entry per CDR3 protein. The sample includes tens of thousands of distinct CDR3 sequences, around 7.7% of them seen just once. Specimen: PBMCs or a T cell subset sorted from them (not recorded which). Every receptor here comes from a man between 18 and 29 years old who had mild COVID-19 (a few samples of this study predate the infection). Cell type and time point are not known. CDR3s include the opening cysteine and the closing phenylalanine or tryptophan. D genes are given only for firm matches. Some rows have no size entry. The others give once, few or many, or a class for an expanded clone.

CASSSKFLQGTQRTGELFF,TGTGCCAGCAGCTCCAAATTTCTACAGGGGACCCAACGGACCGGGGAGCTGTTTTTT,TRBJ2-2,once,TRBD1,TRBV7-9
CAISPDSSNQPQHF,TGTGCCATCAGTCCCGACAGTAGCAATCAGCCCCAGCATTTT,TRBJ1-5,many,-,TRBV10-3
CASSRSTLNEQFF,TGCGCCAGCAGCCGTTCAACCCTCAATGAGCAGTTCTTC,TRBJ2-1,-,-,TRBV4-1
CASSWTSGADTQYF,TGTGCCAGCAGCTGGACTAGCGGCGCAGATACGCAGTATTTT,TRBJ2-3,many,TRBD2,TRBV6-6
CSASPLPPGYEQYF,TGCAGTGCATCGCCCTTGCCCCCGGGCTACGAGCAGTACTTC,TRBJ2-7,-,-,TRBV20-1
CASSSQGNQQPQHF,TGTGCCAGCAGTTCGCAGGGGAACCAGCAGCCCCAGCATTTT,TRBJ1-5,many,-,TRBV6-2/TRBV6-3
CASSPPPTTGSLHNEQFF,TGTGCCAGCAGCCCACCCCCCACGACAGGGTCCCTTCACAATGAGCAGTTCTTC,TRBJ2-1,many,TRBD1,TRBV7-9
CASSLRTVPEAFF,TGTGCCAGCAGCTTAAGGACAGTCCCTGAAGCTTTCTTT,TRBJ1-1,-,-,TRBV7-2
CASSPLRDRVDNEQFF,TGTGCCAGCAGTCCCCTCCGGGACAGGGTGGACAATGAGCAGTTCTTC,TRBJ2-1,medium-sized,TRBD1,TRBV6-2/TRBV6-3
CASSVEAGEGKLFF,TGTGCCAGCAGCGTAGAGGCAGGGGAAGGCAAACTGTTTTTT,TRBJ1-4,-,-,TRBV9
CASSLGAGGPGELFF,TGTGCCAGCAGCTTAGGGGCGGGGGGCCCCGGGGAGCTGTTTTTT,TRBJ2-2,few,TRBD2,TRBV7-3
CASSLGVTEAFF,TGTGCCAGCAGCCTGGGGGTCACTGAAGCTTTCTTT,TRBJ1-1,few,-,TRBV5-6
CATSTRSYGYTF,TGTGCCACCAGCACACGTTCATATGGCTACACCTTC,TRBJ1-2,-,-,TRBV15
CATSRGELFF,TGTGCCACCAGCCGCGGGGAGCTGTTTTTT,TRBJ2-2,many,-,TRBV15
CSARGEGTTEAFF,TGCAGTGCTAGAGGAGAGGGGACGACTGAAGCTTTCTTT,TRBJ1-1,medium-sized,-,TRBV20-1
CSAGGGEQPQHF,TGCAGTGCTGGAGGTGGGGAACAGCCCCAGCATTTT,TRBJ1-5,many,-,TRBV20-1
CASSPSPYGSFEQFF,TGTGCCAGCTCACCATCCCCTTACGGCTCTTTTGAGCAGTTCTTC,TRBJ2-1,many,-,TRBV18
CSARDPGTSGGRDTQYF,TGCAGTGCTAGAGATCCCGGGACTAGCGGGGGAAGAGATACGCAGTATTTT,TRBJ2-3,-,TRBD2,TRBV20-1
CASSQVDAEQYF,TGTGCCAGCAGCCAAGTTGATGCCGAGCAGTACTTC,TRBJ2-7,many,-,TRBV3-1
CASSPDRGGANVLTF,TGTGCCAGCTCACCTGACAGGGGTGGGGCCAACGTCCTGACTTTC,TRBJ2-6,many,TRBD1,TRBV18
CASRSGLAEFQETQYF,TGTGCCAGCAGGTCGGGACTAGCGGAGTTCCAAGAGACCCAGTACTTC,TRBJ2-5,few,TRBD2,TRBV3-1
CASSFQGTDTQYF,TGTGCCAGCAGTTTCCAGGGCACAGATACGCAGTATTTT,TRBJ2-3,many,-,TRBV28
CASSFYTGHTEAFF,TGTGCCAGCAGCTTTTATACAGGGCACACTGAAGCTTTCTTT,TRBJ1-1,-,-,TRBV7-9
CASSLVGNQPQHF,TGTGCCAGCAGCTTAGTGGGGAATCAGCCCCAGCATTTT,TRBJ1-5,many,-,TRBV7-9
CASSYGDHTGELFF,TGTGCCAGCAGTTACGGGGATCACACCGGGGAGCTGTTTTTT,TRBJ2-2,-,-,TRBV6-5
CASSAPTGELFF,TGTGCCAGCAGCGCCCCCACCGGGGAGCTGTTTTTT,TRBJ2-2,many,-,TRBV7-9
CASSYSTGSSYEQYF,TGTGCCAGCAGTTACTCGACAGGGAGCTCCTACGAGCAGTACTTC,TRBJ2-7,many,TRBD1,TRBV6-5
CASSYWGDYNSPLHF,TGTGCCAGCAGTTACTGGGGCGACTATAATTCACCCCTCCACTTT,TRBJ1-6,many,-,TRBV6-5
CASSLIPGGETQYF,TGTGCCAGCAGCTTGATTCCGGGTGGAGAGACCCAGTACTTC,TRBJ2-5,few,-,TRBV5-6
CASCSSRDSSNEQFF,TGTGCCAGCTGCTCATCCCGGGATAGTTCCAATGAGCAGTTCTTC,TRBJ2-1,many,-,TRBV6-5
CASSWRGQGITEAFF,TGTGCCAGCAGCTGGCGCGGACAGGGGATTACTGAAGCTTTCTTT,TRBJ1-1,-,TRBD1,TRBV3-1
CASSLSQGVLSPLHF,TGTGCCAGCAGCTTATCACAGGGTGTCTTATCACCCCTCCACTTT,TRBJ1-6,few,-,TRBV7-2
CASSSGEEAHEQYF,TGTGCCAGCAGCTCGGGAGAGGAGGCCCACGAGCAGTACTTC,TRBJ2-7,many,-,TRBV6-2/TRBV6-3
CASSISSGAYNEQFF,TGTGCCAGTAGTATTTCTAGCGGAGCCTACAATGAGCAGTTCTTC,TRBJ2-1,many,TRBD2,TRBV19
CASSPGLGPQETQYF,TGTGCCAGCAGCCCGGGACTAGGTCCCCAAGAGACCCAGTACTTC,TRBJ2-5,many,TRBD2,TRBV5-4
CASSPPTAADTQYF,TGTGCCAGCTCACCACCTACGGCCGCAGATACGCAGTATTTT,TRBJ2-3,-,-,TRBV18
CASGEIPGQGGKWGNQPQHF,TGTGCCAGCGGCGAGATACCGGGACAGGGAGGAAAGTGGGGCAATCAGCCCCAGCATTTT,TRBJ1-5,many,TRBD1,TRBV28